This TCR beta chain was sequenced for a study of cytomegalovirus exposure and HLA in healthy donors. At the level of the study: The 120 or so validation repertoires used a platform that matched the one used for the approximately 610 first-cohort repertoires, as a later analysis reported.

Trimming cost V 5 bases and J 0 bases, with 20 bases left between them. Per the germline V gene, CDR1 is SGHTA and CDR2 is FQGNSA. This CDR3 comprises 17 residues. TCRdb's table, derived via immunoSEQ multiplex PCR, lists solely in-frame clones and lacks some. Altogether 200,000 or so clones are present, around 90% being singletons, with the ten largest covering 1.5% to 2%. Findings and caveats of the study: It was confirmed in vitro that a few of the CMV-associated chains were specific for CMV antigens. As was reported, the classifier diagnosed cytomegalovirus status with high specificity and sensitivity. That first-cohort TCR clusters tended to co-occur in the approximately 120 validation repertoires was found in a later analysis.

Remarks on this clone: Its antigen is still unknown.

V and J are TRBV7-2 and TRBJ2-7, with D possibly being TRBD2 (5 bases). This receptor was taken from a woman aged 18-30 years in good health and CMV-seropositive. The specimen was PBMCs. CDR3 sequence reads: CASSEPGRGLLSYEQYF. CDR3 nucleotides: TGTGCCAGCAGCGAACCCGGTCGTGGACTCCTCTCCTACGAGCAGTACTTC.